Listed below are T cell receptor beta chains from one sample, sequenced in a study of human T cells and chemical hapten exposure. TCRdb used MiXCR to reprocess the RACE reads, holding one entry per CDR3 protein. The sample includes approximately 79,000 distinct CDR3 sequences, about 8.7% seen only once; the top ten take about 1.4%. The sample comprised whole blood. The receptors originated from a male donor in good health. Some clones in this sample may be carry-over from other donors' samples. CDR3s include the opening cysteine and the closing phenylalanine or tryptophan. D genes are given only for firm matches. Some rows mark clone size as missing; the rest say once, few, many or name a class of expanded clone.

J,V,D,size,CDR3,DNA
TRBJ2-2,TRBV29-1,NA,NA,CSVGEQGWISGELFF,TGCAGCGTTGGGGAACAGGGATGGATTTCCGGGGAGCTGTTTTTT
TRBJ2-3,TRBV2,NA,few,CASRGLGTDTQYF,TGTGCCAGCAGGGGGCTTGGCACAGATACGCAGTATTTT
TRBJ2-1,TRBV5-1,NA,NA,CASTGTYNEQFF,TGCGCCAGCACCGGAACATACAATGAGCAGTTCTTC
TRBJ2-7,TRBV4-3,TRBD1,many,CASSQALAGQGAYEQYF,TGCGCCAGCAGCCAAGCTCTGGCGGGACAGGGCGCCTACGAGCAGTACTTC
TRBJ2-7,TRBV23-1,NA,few,CASSQSQGRRYEQYF,TGCGCCAGCAGTCAATCCCAGGGCCGGAGGTACGAGCAGTACTTC
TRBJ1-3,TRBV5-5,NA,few,CASRSGSINTIYF,TGTGCCTCGAGGAGTGGATCCATCAACACCATATATTTT
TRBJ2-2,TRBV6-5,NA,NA,CASSYSGDLGTGELFF,TGTGCCAGCAGTTACTCAGGGGATTTGGGGACCGGGGAGCTGTTTTTT
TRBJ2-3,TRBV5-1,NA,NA,CASSSGPGGTDTQYF,TGCGCCAGCAGCTCAGGACCGGGAGGCACAGATACGCAGTATTTT
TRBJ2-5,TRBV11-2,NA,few,CASSPGLYTQETQYF,TGTGCCAGCAGCCCCGGACTGTACACCCAAGAGACCCAGTACTTC
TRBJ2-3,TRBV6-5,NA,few,CASSSDSKSTDTQYF,TGTGCCAGCAGTTCGGACAGCAAAAGCACAGATACGCAGTATTTT
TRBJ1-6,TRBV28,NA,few,CASSLTGSSPLHF,TGTGCCAGCAGTTTAACAGGGAGTTCACCCCTCCACTTT
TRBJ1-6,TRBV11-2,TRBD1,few,CASSSRQGSYNSPLHF,TGTGCCAGCAGCTCTAGACAGGGATCGTATAATTCACCCCTCCACTTT
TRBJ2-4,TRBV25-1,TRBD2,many,CASSEGTSALAKNIQYF,TGTGCCAGCAGTGAAGGGACTAGCGCATTAGCCAAAAACATTCAGTACTTC
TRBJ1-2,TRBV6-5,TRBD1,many,CASSSGTVYGYTF,TGTGCCAGCAGCTCCGGGACAGTCTATGGCTACACCTTC
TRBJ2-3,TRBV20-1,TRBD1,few,CSARDLEGAADTQYF,TGCAGTGCTAGAGATCTCGAGGGGGCGGCTGATACGCAGTATTTT
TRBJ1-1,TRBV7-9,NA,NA,CASSLGKGVITEAFF,TGTGCCAGCAGCTTAGGGAAGGGGGTCATCACTGAAGCTTTCTTT
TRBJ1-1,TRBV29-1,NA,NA,CSSRDGQTAFF,TGCAGCTCTCGGGACGGTCAGACAGCTTTCTTT
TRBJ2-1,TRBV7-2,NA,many,CASSHPSRGGPTYNEQFF,TGTGCCAGCAGTCACCCATCAAGGGGGGGTCCTACCTACAATGAGCAGTTCTTC
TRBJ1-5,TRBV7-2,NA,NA,CASSLDRINQPQHF,TGTGCCAGCAGCTTAGACAGGATCAATCAGCCCCAGCATTTT
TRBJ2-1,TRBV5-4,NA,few,CASSLGERLGEQFF,TGTGCCAGCAGCTTGGGAGAGCGGTTGGGTGAGCAGTTCTTC
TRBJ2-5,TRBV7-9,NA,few,CASSDVLGTQYF,TGTGCCAGCAGCGACGTGCTCGGGACCCAGTACTTC
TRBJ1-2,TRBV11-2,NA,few,CASSLDLTYGYTF,TGTGCCAGCAGCTTAGATCTAACCTATGGCTACACCTTC